These T cell receptor beta chains were read from a single sample in a study of T-cell reconstitution after alpha-beta-depleted transplantation in children. MiXCR, run by TCRdb on the PCR reads, gives a single entry per CDR3 protein. The sample includes roughly 500,000 distinct CDR3 sequences, over 9.5% of them seen just once. The sequences come from PBMCs, collected before TCRalphabeta/CD19-depleted stem cell transplant. These receptors all stem from a child aged 2-9 years with inherited bone marrow failure, due to receive a stem cell transplant. Each CDR3 is given with its conserved first and last residue. The order of the fields is V gene, J gene, clone size, D gene, CDR3 DNA, CDR3 protein. The D gene is left open where the match is weak. Rows give clone size only sometimes, using once, few, many, or a class for an expanded clone.

V: TRBV19; J: TRBJ2-1; size: few; D: TRBD2; DNA: TGTGCCAGTAGTATAGATGGCATAGCGGGAGTATCCTACAATGAGCAGTTCTTC; CDR3: CASSIDGIAGVSYNEQFF
V: TRBV7-2; J: TRBJ2-1; size: many; D: TRBD2; DNA: TGTGCCAGCAGCTTATCTACTAGCGGCAATGAGCAGTTCTTC; CDR3: CASSLSTSGNEQFF
V: TRBV4-3; J: TRBJ1-5; size: many; D: .; DNA: TGCGCCAGCAGCCAAGACAGGGGACTCAATCAGCCCCAGCATTTT; CDR3: CASSQDRGLNQPQHF
V: TRBV12-3/TRBV12-4; J: TRBJ1-2; size: many; D: .; DNA: TGTGCCAGCAGTTTATTGCCCTACCACAGGGATGTGAACTATGGCTACACCTTC; CDR3: CASSLLPYHRDVNYGYTF
V: TRBV6-2/TRBV6-3; J: TRBJ2-7; size: few; D: .; DNA: TGTGCCAGCAGACACAGGGTTGCCGAGCAGTACTTC; CDR3: CASRHRVAEQYF
V: TRBV11-2; J: TRBJ2-7; size: many; D: .; DNA: TGTGCCAGCAGCTTAGATGGCAAAGCCTACGAGCAGTACTTC; CDR3: CASSLDGKAYEQYF
V: TRBV7-2; J: TRBJ2-7; size: many; D: TRBD2; DNA: TGTGCCAGCAGTTTAGCGGGGTACTACGAGCAGTACTTC; CDR3: CASSLAGYYEQYF
V: TRBV5-1; J: TRBJ2-1; size: few; D: .; DNA: TGCGCCAGCAGCTTGGAGGGGGGGGCAGGGAGGAATGAGCAGTTCTTC; CDR3: CASSLEGGAGRNEQFF
V: TRBV5-1; J: TRBJ2-7; size: many; D: TRBD2; DNA: TGCGCCAGCAGCTTACACCTAGCGGGAGGGACCTACGAGCAGTACTTC; CDR3: CASSLHLAGGTYEQYF
V: TRBV4-3; J: TRBJ2-2; size: many; D: TRBD2; DNA: TGCGCCAGCAGCCAAATAGGGCTAGCGGGACCTGGCGGGGAGCTGTTTTTT; CDR3: CASSQIGLAGPGGELFF
V: TRBV20-1; J: TRBJ1-5; size: many; D: .; DNA: TGCAGTGCTAAGACAGATAGCAATCAGCCCCAGCATTTT; CDR3: CSAKTDSNQPQHF
V: TRBV2; J: TRBJ2-6; size: .; D: TRBD2; DNA: TGTGCCAGCTGTTCCCCGCTGGGACTAGCGATCTCTGGGGCCAACGTCCTGACTTTC; CDR3: CASCSPLGLAISGANVLTF
V: TRBV12-3/TRBV12-4; J: TRBJ2-3; size: many; D: .; DNA: TGTGCCAGCAGTTTGTTCCAGGGAGGCCCAGATACGCAGTATTTT; CDR3: CASSLFQGGPDTQYF
V: TRBV9; J: TRBJ1-2; size: few; D: .; DNA: TGTGCCACTCCAGCCCAGGACGGCTACACCTTC; CDR3: CATPAQDGYTF
V: TRBV29-1; J: TRBJ2-7; size: many; D: .; DNA: TGCAGCGTTGTTGACCTCTCCTACGAGCAGTACTTC; CDR3: CSVVDLSYEQYF
V: TRBV28; J: TRBJ2-2; size: .; D: TRBD1; DNA: TGTGCCAGCAGTCGACAGGGGCGGGGGGAGCTGTTTTTT; CDR3: CASSRQGRGELFF
V: TRBV7-9; J: TRBJ2-1; size: many; D: TRBD1; DNA: TGTGCCAGCAGCCACGTCTATATAGACAGGGGAAGACAGTTCTTC; CDR3: CASSHVYIDRGRQFF
V: TRBV5-1; J: TRBJ2-7; size: many; D: TRBD2; DNA: TGCGCCAGCAGCTTGGAGGCTAGCGGGACCGCACAGATGGGCGAGCAGTACTTC; CDR3: CASSLEASGTAQMGEQYF
V: TRBV20-1; J: TRBJ2-4; size: many; D: .; DNA: TGCAGTGCTAGTGGGGCCAAAAACATTCAGTACTTC; CDR3: CSASGAKNIQYF
V: TRBV5-1; J: TRBJ2-1; size: many; D: .; DNA: TGCGCCAGTGAGGCAGACAATGAGCAGTTCTTC; CDR3: CASEADNEQFF
V: TRBV6-2/TRBV6-3; J: TRBJ2-1; size: .; D: TRBD2; DNA: TGTGCCAGCAGTGGGTTGTTCGGACTAGGCGGGAAATACAATGAGCAGTTCTTC; CDR3: CASSGLFGLGGKYNEQFF
V: TRBV2; J: TRBJ2-1; size: few; D: TRBD2; DNA: TGTGCCAGCAGTGAGGCACTAGCGGGAGACAGGCAGTTCTTC; CDR3: CASSEALAGDRQFF
V: TRBV5-1; J: TRBJ2-7; size: .; D: .; DNA: TGCGCCAGCAGCCCCATGGGTAGAGGGGCGGTATACGAGCAGTACTTC; CDR3: CASSPMGRGAVYEQYF
V: TRBV7-9; J: TRBJ2-2; size: .; D: TRBD2; DNA: TGTGCCAGCAGCTCCGTGCGGGAGAGAAACACCGGGGAGCTGTTTTTT; CDR3: CASSSVRERNTGELFF
V: TRBV15; J: TRBJ1-1; size: few; D: .; DNA: TGTGCCACCAGCAGAGACTGGACAGCCGCTTTGAACACTGAAGCTTTCTTT; CDR3: CATSRDWTAALNTEAFF
V: TRBV4-2; J: TRBJ1-5; size: many; D: .; DNA: TGTGCCAGCAGCCAAGGAGACGTTCAGCCCCAGCATTTT; CDR3: CASSQGDVQPQHF
V: TRBV7-2; J: TRBJ1-1; size: many; D: .; DNA: TGTGCCAGCAGCTTAGGAATCTCCCGGTCTTCGAACACTGAAGCTTTCTTT; CDR3: CASSLGISRSSNTEAFF
V: TRBV5-4; J: TRBJ2-1; size: .; D: .; DNA: TGTGCCAGCAGCCGCGGTTGGCTTCGGGCCTACAATGAGCAGTTCTTC; CDR3: CASSRGWLRAYNEQFF
V: TRBV12-3/TRBV12-4; J: TRBJ2-3; size: many; D: TRBD1; DNA: TGTGCCAGCAGTCCTGGGACAGGGAGCGCAGATACGCAGTATTTT; CDR3: CASSPGTGSADTQYF
V: TRBV28; J: TRBJ2-7; size: many; D: TRBD2; DNA: TGTGCCAGCAGCCCTAATCCGGGACTAGCATCCTACGAGCAGTACTTC; CDR3: CASSPNPGLASYEQYF
V: TRBV28; J: TRBJ1-4; size: many; D: .; DNA: TGTGCCAGCAGTTTATCGGCAGTTTATGAAAAACTGTTTTTT; CDR3: CASSLSAVYEKLFF